The rows below give T cell receptor beta chains drawn from one sample of a study of cytomegalovirus exposure and HLA in healthy donors. The assay was immunoSEQ multiplex PCR, and TCRdb's table has in-frame clones only and misses some. The profile shows about 200,000 clones, about three quarters of them singletons. Specimen: PBMCs. Receptor source: a woman aged 25 to 45 in good health and CMV-seronegative. CDR3s include the opening cysteine and the closing phenylalanine or tryptophan. A D gene is named only where the DNA matches it firmly. Only some rows state a clone size, as once, few, many or a class for expanded clones.

j_gene	v_gene	abundance	d_gene	CDR3aa	CDR3nt
TRBJ2-1	TRBV11-3	.	.	CASSSDGRSNNEQFF	TGTGCCAGCAGCTCGGACGGGAGATCCAACAATGAGCAGTTCTTC
TRBJ1-3	TRBV9	.	.	CASSVEPGAGNTIYF	TGTGCCAGCAGCGTAGAGCCAGGGGCTGGAAACACCATATATTTT
TRBJ2-5	TRBV30	.	.	CAWSVTSELETQYF	TGTGCCTGGAGTGTGACTAGTGAATTAGAGACCCAGTACTTC
TRBJ1-4	TRBV19	.	.	CASSQRAGPNEKLFF	TGTGCCAGTAGTCAGCGGGCAGGGCCTAATGAAAAACTGTTTTTT
TRBJ2-7	TRBV15	.	TRBD1	CATSRGTGNYEQYF	TGTGCCACCAGCAGAGGGACAGGAAATTACGAGCAGTACTTC
TRBJ2-7	TRBV2	.	TRBD1	CASGGDRDYEQYF	TGTGCCAGTGGGGGGGACAGGGACTACGAGCAGTACTTC
TRBJ2-7	TRBV5-1	.	.	CASSRDVQGRGQYF	TGCGCCAGCAGCCGAGACGTTCAAGGGAGAGGGCAGTACTTC
TRBJ2-7	TRBV10-2	.	TRBD2	CAAAAGEGYEQYF	TGCGCCGCCGCGGCGGGAGAAGGCTACGAGCAGTACTTC
TRBJ2-1	TRBV15	.	.	CATSSGGRPYNEQFF	TGTGCCACCAGCAGTGGAGGGCGTCCTTACAATGAGCAGTTCTTC
TRBJ2-3	TRBV5-1	once	TRBD1	CASSPGQGVSTDTQYF	TGCGCCAGCAGCCCTGGACAGGGGGTTAGCACAGATACGCAGTATTTT
TRBJ1-2	TRBV5-1	once	.	CASSLGGEDYGYTF	TGCGCCAGCAGTTTAGGGGGAGAGGACTATGGCTACACCTTC
TRBJ2-5	TRBV6-5	.	TRBD2	CASRSGGQKTQYF	TGTGCCAGCAGATCGGGGGGGCAGAAGACCCAGTACTTC
TRBJ1-3	TRBV7-9	.	.	CASSPAGSGNTIYF	TGTGCCAGCAGCCCCGCGGGGTCTGGAAACACCATATATTTT
TRBJ1-1	TRBV28	once	.	CASSTELGNTEAFF	TGTGCCAGCAGTACGGAGTTAGGGAACACTGAAGCTTTCTTT
TRBJ1-5	TRBV7-8	few	TRBD1	CASSLGQSSNQPQHF	TGTGCCAGCAGCTTGGGACAGTCTAGCAATCAGCCCCAGCATTTT
TRBJ1-5	TRBV11-2	.	TRBD1	CASSLAGQGGWSNQPQHF	TGTGCCAGCAGCTTAGCCGGACAGGGCGGCTGGAGCAATCAGCCCCAGCATTTT
TRBJ2-7	TRBV5-1	.	.	CASSLQGDEQYF	TGCGCCAGCAGCTTGCAGGGCGACGAGCAGTACTTC
TRBJ2-3	TRBV19	once	TRBD2	CASSIEAGGAQYF	TGTGCCAGTAGTATAGAGGCGGGAGGGGCGCAGTATTTT
TRBJ1-2	TRBV28	.	.	CASTWRTDYGYTF	TGTGCCAGCACCTGGCGGACAGACTATGGCTACACCTTC
TRBJ1-1	TRBV9	.	.	CASSGGQSHTEAFF	TGTGCCAGCAGCGGAGGACAGAGTCACACTGAAGCTTTCTTT
TRBJ1-6	TRBV5-4	few	.	CASSFRGNSPLHF	TGTGCCAGCAGCTTCAGGGGAAATTCACCCCTCCACTTT
TRBJ2-7	TRBV5-8	.	.	CASSFQRFNEQYF	TGTGCCAGCAGCTTTCAGAGGTTTAACGAGCAGTACTTC
TRBJ2-7	TRBV5-8	.	TRBD1	CASSLAGTGVSYEQYF	TGTGCCAGCAGCTTGGCCGGCACAGGGGTCTCCTACGAGCAGTACTTC
TRBJ2-7	TRBV30	.	TRBD1	CAWKTRDRGAYEQYF	TGTGCCTGGAAAACCAGGGACAGGGGGGCCTACGAGCAGTACTTC
TRBJ1-6	TRBV9	few	.	CASSVDGRVNSPLHF	TGTGCCAGCAGCGTAGATGGGCGGGTTAATTCACCCCTCCACTTT
TRBJ1-5	TRBV6-1	few	.	CASSVRHGNQPQHF	TGTGCCAGCAGTGTCAGACATGGCAATCAGCCCCAGCATTTT
TRBJ2-1	TRBV6-5	.	TRBD1	CASSYFGQERGEQFF	TGTGCCAGCAGTTATTTCGGACAGGAAAGAGGGGAGCAGTTCTTC
TRBJ1-1	TRBV6-5	.	.	CASSYEEGSTEAFF	TGTGCCAGCAGTTACGAGGAGGGGAGCACTGAAGCTTTCTTT
TRBJ2-5	TRBV6-1	.	TRBD2	CASSERSAGGEETQYF	TGTGCCAGCAGTGAAAGGTCAGCGGGGGGGGAAGAGACCCAGTACTTC
TRBJ2-7	TRBV6-5	.	TRBD1	CASRPTGSLEQYF	TGTGCCAGCAGGCCGACAGGGTCCCTAGAGCAGTACTTC
TRBJ2-1	TRBV7-6	.	TRBD2	CASSFLAGGPSNEQFF	TGTGCCAGCAGCTTCTTAGCGGGGGGGCCATCCAATGAGCAGTTCTTC
TRBJ2-1	TRBV19	.	.	CASSTGYNEQFF	TGTGCCAGTAGCACGGGGTACAATGAGCAGTTCTTC
TRBJ1-3	TRBV11-2	.	TRBD1	CASSAQGAGAGNTIYF	TGTGCCAGCAGCGCACAGGGGGCAGGGGCTGGAAACACCATATATTTT
TRBJ1-1	TRBV29-1	once	.	CSAGAGGAVNTEAFF	TGCAGCGCTGGGGCCGGGGGAGCCGTGAACACTGAAGCTTTCTTT
TRBJ2-2	TRBV9	once	.	CASSVVSTGELFF	TGTGCCAGCAGCGTAGTATCCACCGGGGAGCTGTTTTTT
TRBJ2-3	TRBV5-1	once	TRBD2	CASASGLANTDTQYF	TGCGCCAGCGCCTCGGGACTAGCGAACACAGATACGCAGTATTTT
TRBJ2-7	TRBV4-2	.	.	CASSPQTGDVSYEQYF	TGTGCCAGCAGCCCGCAGACCGGGGATGTATCCTACGAGCAGTACTTC
TRBJ2-5	TRBV6-1	.	.	CASSEAPGPGTQYF	TGTGCCAGCAGTGAAGCGCCAGGTCCTGGGACCCAGTACTTC
TRBJ2-1	TRBV27	.	.	CASSIAGTHNEQFF	TGTGCCAGCAGTATAGCCGGGACTCACAATGAGCAGTTCTTC
TRBJ2-3	TRBV5-1	once	.	CASSLLLATSTDTQYF	TGCGCCAGCAGCTTGCTTTTAGCGACTAGCACAGATACGCAGTATTTT
TRBJ2-5	TRBV7-2	.	.	CASSLDLRYQETQYF	TGTGCCAGCAGCTTAGACTTGCGGTACCAAGAGACCCAGTACTTC
TRBJ2-2	TRBV9	few	.	CASSGRIAVSNTGELFF	TGTGCCAGCAGCGGAAGAATAGCGGTATCGAACACCGGGGAGCTGTTTTTT
TRBJ1-3	TRBV25-1	.	.	CASSYPRRANFGNTIYF	TGTGCCAGCAGCTACCCCCGCAGGGCCAACTTCGGAAACACCATATATTTT
TRBJ1-3	TRBV28	.	.	CASSTSVLTGSGNTIYF	TGTGCCAGCAGTACCAGCGTCCTGACAGGCTCTGGAAACACCATATATTTT
TRBJ1-2	TRBV29-1	.	.	CSVERGGYTF	TGCAGCGTTGAACGAGGGGGCTACACCTTC
TRBJ1-1	TRBV2	.	TRBD1	CASTQAWDSRAFF	TGTGCCAGCACCCAGGCGTGGGACAGTAGGGCTTTCTTT
TRBJ2-3	TRBV7-9	.	.	CASSLEQGAITDTQYF	TGTGCCAGCAGCTTAGAACAGGGTGCGATCACAGATACGCAGTATTTT
TRBJ2-7	TRBV21-1	few	.	CASSKSEATSGGQTGTYEQYF	TGTGCCAGCAGCAAATCGGAAGCAACTAGCGGGGGACAAACCGGAACCTACGAGCAGTACTTC
TRBJ2-1	TRBV10-1	.	.	CASSRLGGDEQFF	TGCGCCAGCAGTAGGCTAGGGGGGGATGAGCAGTTCTTC
TRBJ1-4	TRBV6-5	.	.	CASGRGAGEKLFF	TGTGCCAGCGGGAGGGGGGCAGGAGAAAAACTGTTTTTT